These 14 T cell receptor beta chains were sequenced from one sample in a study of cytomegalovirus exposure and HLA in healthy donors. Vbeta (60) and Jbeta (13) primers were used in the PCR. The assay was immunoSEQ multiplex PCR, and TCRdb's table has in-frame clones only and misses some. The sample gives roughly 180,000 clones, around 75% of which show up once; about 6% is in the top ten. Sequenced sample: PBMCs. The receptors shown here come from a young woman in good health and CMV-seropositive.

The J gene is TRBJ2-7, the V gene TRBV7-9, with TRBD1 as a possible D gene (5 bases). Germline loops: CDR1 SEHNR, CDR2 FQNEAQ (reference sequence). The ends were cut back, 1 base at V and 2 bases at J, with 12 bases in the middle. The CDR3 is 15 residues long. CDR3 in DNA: TGTGCCAGCAGCTTAGTTCTTGGCAGGGCCTACGAGCAGTACTTC. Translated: CASSLVLGRAYEQYF.

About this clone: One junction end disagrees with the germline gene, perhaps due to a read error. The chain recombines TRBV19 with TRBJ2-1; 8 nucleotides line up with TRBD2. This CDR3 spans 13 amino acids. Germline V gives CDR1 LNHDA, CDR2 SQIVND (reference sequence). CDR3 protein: CASRGLVTNEQFF. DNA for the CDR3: TGTGCCAGTAGGGGACTAGTCACTAATGAGCAATTCTTC.

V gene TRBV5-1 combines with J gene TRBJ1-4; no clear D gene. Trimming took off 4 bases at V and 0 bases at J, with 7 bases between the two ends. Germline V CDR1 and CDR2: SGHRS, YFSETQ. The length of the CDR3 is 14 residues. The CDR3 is CASSEAATNEKLFF. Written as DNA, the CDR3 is TGCGCCAGCAGCGAAGCGGCAACTAATGAAAAACTGTTTTTT.

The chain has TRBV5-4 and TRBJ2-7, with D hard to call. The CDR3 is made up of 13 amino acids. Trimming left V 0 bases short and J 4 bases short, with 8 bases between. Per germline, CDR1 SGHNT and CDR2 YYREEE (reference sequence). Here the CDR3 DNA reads TGTGCCAGCAGCTTGGAGACTCAATACGAGCAGTACTTC. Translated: CASSLETQYEQYF.

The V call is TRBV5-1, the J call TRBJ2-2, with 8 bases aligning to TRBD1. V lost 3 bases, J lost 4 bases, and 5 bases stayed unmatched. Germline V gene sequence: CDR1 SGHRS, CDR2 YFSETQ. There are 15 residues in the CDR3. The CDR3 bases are TGCGCCAGCAGCTATACAGACAGGGGCACCGGGGAGCTGTTTTTT. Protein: CASSYTDRGTGELFF.

The CDR3 coding sequence is TGTGCCAGCTCCAACGGGCTTCCGGGACAGGGGAAATCCTCCTCTTATGGCTACACCTTC. Its translation: CASSNGLPGQGKSSSYGYTF. The chain links TRBV18 to TRBJ1-2; 10 nucleotides align to TRBD1. CDR1 is KGHSH, CDR2 LQKENI, per germline. There are 20 residues in the CDR3. With V trimmed by 6 bases and J by 5 bases, 24 bases remained unmatched.

The CDR3 coding sequence is TGTGCCAGTAACATGGGACACGGAGATGAAAAACTGTTTTTT. It yields the protein CASNMGHGDEKLFF. The J gene is TRBJ1-4, the V gene TRBV19, with D tentatively TRBD1 (6 bases). This CDR3 region has 14 residues. From germline, CDR1 is LNHDA and CDR2 SQIVND (reference sequence). Trimming stripped 7 bases from V and 6 bases from J, with 15 bases between.

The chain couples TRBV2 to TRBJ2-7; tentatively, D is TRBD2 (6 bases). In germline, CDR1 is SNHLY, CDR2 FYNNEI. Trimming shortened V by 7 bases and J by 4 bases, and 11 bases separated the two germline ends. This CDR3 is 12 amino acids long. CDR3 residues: CASKETSYEQYF. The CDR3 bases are TGTGCCAGCAAGGAGACTAGTTACGAGCAGTACTTC. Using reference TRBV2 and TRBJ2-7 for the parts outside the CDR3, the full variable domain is EPEVTQTPSHQVTQMGQEVILRCVPISNHLYFYWYRQILGQKVEFLVSFYNNEISEKSEIFDDQFSVERPDGSNFTLKIRSTKLEDSAMYFCASKETSYEQYFGPGTRLTVT.

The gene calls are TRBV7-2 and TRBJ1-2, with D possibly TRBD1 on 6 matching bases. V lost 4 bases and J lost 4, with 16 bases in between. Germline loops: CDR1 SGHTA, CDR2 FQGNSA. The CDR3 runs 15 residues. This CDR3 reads CASSSNRDGLYGYTF. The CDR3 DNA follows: TGTGCCAGCAGCTCGAACAGGGACGGGCTCTATGGCTACACCTTC. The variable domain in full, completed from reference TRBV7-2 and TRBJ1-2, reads GAGVSQSPSNKVTEKGKDVELRCDPISGHTALYWYRQSLGQGLEFLIYFQGNSAPDKSGLPSDRFSAERTGGSVSTLTIQRTQQEDSAVYLCASSSNRDGLYGYTFGSGTRLTVV.

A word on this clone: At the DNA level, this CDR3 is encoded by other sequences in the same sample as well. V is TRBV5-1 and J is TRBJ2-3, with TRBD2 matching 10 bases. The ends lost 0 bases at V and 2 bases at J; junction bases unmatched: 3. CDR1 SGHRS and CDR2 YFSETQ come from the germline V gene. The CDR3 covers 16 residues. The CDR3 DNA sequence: TGCGCCAGCAGCTTGGGGCTAGCGGGGGCCACAGATACGCAGTATTTT. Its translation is CASSLGLAGATDTQYF.

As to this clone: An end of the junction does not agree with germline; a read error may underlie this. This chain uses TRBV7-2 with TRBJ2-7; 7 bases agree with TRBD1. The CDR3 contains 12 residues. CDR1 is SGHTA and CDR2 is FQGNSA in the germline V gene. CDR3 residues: CASRTGTAIPSF. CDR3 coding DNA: TGTGCCAGCAGAACCGGGACAGCGATCCCCTCCTTC.

CDR3 protein: CASSYSENPLTQYF. CDR3 DNA sequence: TGTGCCAGCAGTTACTCCGAGAATCCCCTTACGCAGTATTTT. The chain uses TRBV6-6 and TRBJ2-3; D remains ambiguous. The CDR3 contains 14 residues. Trimming shortened V by 0 bases and J by 8 bases, and 12 bases separated the two germline ends. The V gene's germline CDR1 is MNHNY and CDR2 SVGAGI (reference sequence).

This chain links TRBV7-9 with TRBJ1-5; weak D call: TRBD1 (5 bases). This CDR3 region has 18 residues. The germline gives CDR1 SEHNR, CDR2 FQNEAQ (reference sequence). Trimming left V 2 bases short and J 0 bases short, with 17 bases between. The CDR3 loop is CASSLSAGPSYSNQPQHF. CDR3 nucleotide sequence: TGTGCCAGCAGCTTAAGCGCGGGGCCGTCATATAGCAATCAGCCCCAGCATTTT.

CDR3 nucleotide sequence: TGTGCCAGCAGCTTCAGCGGGAGTTTCGCCGCAGATACGCAGTATTTT. This encodes CASSFSGSFAADTQYF. The rearrangement joins TRBV5-6 to TRBJ2-3; 8 bases are a match to TRBD2. From germline, CDR1 is SGHDT and CDR2 YYEEEE. Trimming removed 2 bases from V and 4 bases from J; junction bases left unmatched: 9. The CDR3 contains 16 residues. Full variable domain (missing parts from reference TRBV5-6 and TRBJ2-3): DAGVTQSPTHLIKTRGQQVTLRCSPKSGHDTVSWYQQALGQGPQFIFQYYEEEERQRGNFPDRFSGHQFPNYSSELNVNALLLGDSALYLCASSFSGSFAADTQYFGPGTRLTVL.